This TCR beta chain emerged from a study of shared clonotypes between healthy human individuals. Clones were sequenced by immunoSEQ multiplex PCR, and TCRdb holds only the in-frame ones, with some missing. This sample carries over a million clones, about 76% of them seen once, and the ten largest clones take about 1.5%. J lost 3 bases, V lost 6 bases, and 2 bases had no gene match. The CDR3 covers 14 residues. Per germline, CDR1 MDHEN and CDR2 SYDVKM. CD4+ cells yielded CD45RA+ naive and CD45RA-negative memory subsets. Details on this clone: A far larger clone is off by one base, so a read error is likely.

This clonotype originated in a man between 18 and 35 years old in good health. Sequencing was done on a sample of memory CD4+ T cells sorted from blood. The subset is: CD45RA-negative fraction. The chain employs TRBV28 and TRBJ1-5; 10 bases match TRBD1. CDR3 sequence (DNA): TGTGCCAGCAGAGGGACAGGGGTCAATCAGCCCCAGCATTTT. Translation gives CASRGTGVNQPQHF.